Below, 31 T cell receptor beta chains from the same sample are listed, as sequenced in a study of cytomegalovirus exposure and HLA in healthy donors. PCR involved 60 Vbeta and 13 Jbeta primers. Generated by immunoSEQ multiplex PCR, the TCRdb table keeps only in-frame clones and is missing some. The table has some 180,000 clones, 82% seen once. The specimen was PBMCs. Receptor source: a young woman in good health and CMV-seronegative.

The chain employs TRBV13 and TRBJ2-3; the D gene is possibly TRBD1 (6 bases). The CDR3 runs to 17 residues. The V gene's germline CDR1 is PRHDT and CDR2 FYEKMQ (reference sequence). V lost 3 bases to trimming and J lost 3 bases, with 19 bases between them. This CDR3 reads CASSLGPGTRATDTQYF. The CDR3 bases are TGTGCCAGCAGCTTGGGACCCGGGACAAGGGCTACAGATACGCAGTATTTT.

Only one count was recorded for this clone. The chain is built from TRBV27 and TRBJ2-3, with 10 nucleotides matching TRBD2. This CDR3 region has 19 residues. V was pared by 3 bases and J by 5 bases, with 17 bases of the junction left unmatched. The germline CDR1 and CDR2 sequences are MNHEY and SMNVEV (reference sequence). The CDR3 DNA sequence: TGTGCCAGCAGTTTTTCCAGCCCCGGGACTAGCGACTTCATAGATACGCAGTATTTT. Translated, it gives CASSFSSPGTSDFIDTQYF.

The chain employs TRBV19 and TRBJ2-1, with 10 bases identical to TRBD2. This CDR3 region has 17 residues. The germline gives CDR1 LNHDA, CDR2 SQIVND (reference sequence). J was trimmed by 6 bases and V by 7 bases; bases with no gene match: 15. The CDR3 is CASTDQAAGGRRNEQFF. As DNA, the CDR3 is TGTGCCAGTACCGACCAGGCAGCGGGAGGGCGTCGCAATGAGCAGTTCTTC.

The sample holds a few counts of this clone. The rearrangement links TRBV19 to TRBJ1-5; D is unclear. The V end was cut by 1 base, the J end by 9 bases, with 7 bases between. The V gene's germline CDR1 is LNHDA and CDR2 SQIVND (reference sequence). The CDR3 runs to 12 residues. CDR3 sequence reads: CASSIGEGPQHF. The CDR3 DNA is TGTGCCAGTAGTATAGGCGAGGGGCCCCAGCATTTT.

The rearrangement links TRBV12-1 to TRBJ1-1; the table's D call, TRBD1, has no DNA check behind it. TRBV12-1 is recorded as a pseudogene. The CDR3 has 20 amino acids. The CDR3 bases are TGTGCCAGCAGCGTAGCGGAGGGGTGGGAGCAGGGGGTTTTGTACACTGAAGCTTTCTTT. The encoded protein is CASSVAEGWEQGVLYTEAFF.

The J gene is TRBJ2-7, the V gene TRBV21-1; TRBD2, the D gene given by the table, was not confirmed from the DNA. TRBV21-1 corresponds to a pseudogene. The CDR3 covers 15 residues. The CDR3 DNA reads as TGTGCCAGCAGCAAAAGGCGGCTAAGCTCCTACGAGCAGTACGTC. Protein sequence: CASSKRRLSSYEQYV.

CDR3 coding DNA: TGTGCCAGCAGTTATTTTTCGGGGGAACCGAACACTGAAGCTTTCTTT. This translates into CASSYFSGEPNTEAFF. The chain combines TRBV6-5 with TRBJ1-1, with a possible D match to TRBD1 (5 bases). Trimming took off 3 bases at V and 1 base at J, with 15 bases between the two ends. Per the germline V gene, CDR1 is MNHEY and CDR2 is SVGAGI. The length of the CDR3 is 16 residues.

The CDR3 loop is CASSGLASSYEQYF. CDR3 nucleotide sequence: TGTGCCAGCAGTGGACTAGCGAGTTCCTACGAGCAGTACTTC. The chain carries TRBV27 and TRBJ2-7; 9 positions match TRBD2. In germline, CDR1 is MNHEY, CDR2 SMNVEV (reference sequence). The CDR3 is 14 residues long. V was clipped by 5 bases and J by 1 base; unmatched bases: 3.

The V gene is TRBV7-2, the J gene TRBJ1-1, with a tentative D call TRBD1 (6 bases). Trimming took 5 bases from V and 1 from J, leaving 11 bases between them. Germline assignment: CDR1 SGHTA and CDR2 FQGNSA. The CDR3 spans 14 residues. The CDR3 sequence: CASSRGQRNTEAFF. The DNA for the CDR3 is TGTGCCAGCAGCCGTGGACAGCGGAACACTGAAGCTTTCTTT. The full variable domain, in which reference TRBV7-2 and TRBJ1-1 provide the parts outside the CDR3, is GAGVSQSPSNKVTEKGKDVELRCDPISGHTALYWYRQSLGQGLEFLIYFQGNSAPDKSGLPSDRFSAERTGGSVSTLTIQRTQQEDSAVYLCASSRGQRNTEAFFGQGTRLTVV.

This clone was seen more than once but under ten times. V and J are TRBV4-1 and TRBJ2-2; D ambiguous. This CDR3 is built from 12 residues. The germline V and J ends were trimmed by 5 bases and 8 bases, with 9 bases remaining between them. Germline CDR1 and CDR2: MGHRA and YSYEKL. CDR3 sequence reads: CASSIIQGELFF. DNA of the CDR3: TGCGCCAGCAGCATAATTCAGGGGGAGCTGTTTTTT.

This chain's CDR3 is CASSLTSGNTIYF. In DNA form, the CDR3 reads TGTGCCAGCAGCCTCACTTCTGGAAACACCATATATTTT. The chain employs TRBV5-6 and TRBJ1-3, with D hard to call. The length of the CDR3 is 13 residues. Germline assignment: CDR1 SGHDT and CDR2 YYEEEE. V lost 4 bases, J lost 1 base, and 6 bases lay in between.

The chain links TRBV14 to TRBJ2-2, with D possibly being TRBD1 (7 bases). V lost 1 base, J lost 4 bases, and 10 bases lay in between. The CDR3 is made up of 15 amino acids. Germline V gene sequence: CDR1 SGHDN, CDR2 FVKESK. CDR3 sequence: CASSQGQGGTGELFF. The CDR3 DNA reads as TGTGCCAGCAGCCAAGGACAGGGAGGCACCGGGGAGCTGTTTTTT.

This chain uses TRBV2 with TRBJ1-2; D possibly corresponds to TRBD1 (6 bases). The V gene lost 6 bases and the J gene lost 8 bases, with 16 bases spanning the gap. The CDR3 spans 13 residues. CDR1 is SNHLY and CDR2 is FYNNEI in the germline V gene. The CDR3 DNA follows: TGTGCCAGCAGACACACAGGGCTAGGGGGCTACACCTTC. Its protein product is CASRHTGLGGYTF.

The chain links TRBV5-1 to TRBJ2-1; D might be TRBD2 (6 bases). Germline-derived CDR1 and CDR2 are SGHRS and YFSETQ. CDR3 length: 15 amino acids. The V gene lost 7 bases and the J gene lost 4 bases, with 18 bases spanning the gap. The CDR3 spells CASREVYRGYNEQFF. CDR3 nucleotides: TGCGCCAGCCGAGAAGTTTACCGGGGGTACAATGAGCAGTTCTTC.

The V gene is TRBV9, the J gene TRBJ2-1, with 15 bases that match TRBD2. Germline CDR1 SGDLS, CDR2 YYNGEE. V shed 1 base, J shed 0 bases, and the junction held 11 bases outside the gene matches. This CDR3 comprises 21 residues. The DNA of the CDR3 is TGTGCCAGCAGCGTACATGGACTAGCGGGAGGGCCTGGTTCCTCCTACAATGAGCAGTTCTTC. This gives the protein CASSVHGLAGGPGSSYNEQFF.

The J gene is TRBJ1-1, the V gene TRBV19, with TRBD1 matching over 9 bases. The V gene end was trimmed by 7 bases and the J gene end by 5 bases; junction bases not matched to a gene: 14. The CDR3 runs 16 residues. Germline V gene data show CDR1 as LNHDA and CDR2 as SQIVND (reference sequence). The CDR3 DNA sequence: TGTGCCAGTACCTTTTCCGGGACAGGGATTAGGACTGAAGCTTTCTTT. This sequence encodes CASTFSGTGIRTEAFF.

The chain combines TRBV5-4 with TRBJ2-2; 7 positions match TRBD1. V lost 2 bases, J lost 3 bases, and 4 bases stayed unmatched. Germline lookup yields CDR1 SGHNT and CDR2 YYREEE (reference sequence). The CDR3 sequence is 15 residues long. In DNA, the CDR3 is TGTGCCAGCAGCTTTCGACAGGGCCACACCGGGGAGCTGTTTTTT. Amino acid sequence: CASSFRQGHTGELFF.

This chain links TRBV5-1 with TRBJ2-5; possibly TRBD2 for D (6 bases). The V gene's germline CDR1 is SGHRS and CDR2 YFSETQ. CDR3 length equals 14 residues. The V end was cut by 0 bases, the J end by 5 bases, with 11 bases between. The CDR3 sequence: CASSLGGERETQYF. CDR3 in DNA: TGCGCCAGCAGCTTGGGCGGGGAGCGTGAGACCCAGTACTTC.

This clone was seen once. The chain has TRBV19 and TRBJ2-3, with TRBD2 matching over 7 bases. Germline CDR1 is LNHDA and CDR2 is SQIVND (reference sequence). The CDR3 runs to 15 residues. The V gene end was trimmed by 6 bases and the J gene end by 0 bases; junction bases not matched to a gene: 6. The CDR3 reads CASRTSDPSTDTQYF. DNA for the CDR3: TGTGCCAGTAGAACTAGCGACCCTAGCACAGATACGCAGTATTTT. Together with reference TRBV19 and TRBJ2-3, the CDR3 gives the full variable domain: DGGITQSPKYLFRKEGQNVTLSCEQNLNHDAMYWYRQDPGQGLRLIYYSQIVNDFQKGDIAEGYSVSREKKESFPLTVTSAQKNPTAFYLCASRTSDPSTDTQYFGPGTRLTVL.

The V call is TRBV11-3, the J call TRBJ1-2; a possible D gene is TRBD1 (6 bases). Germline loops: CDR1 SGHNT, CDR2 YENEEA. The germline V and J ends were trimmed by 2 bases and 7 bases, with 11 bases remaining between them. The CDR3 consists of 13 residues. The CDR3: CASSLTQGAGYTF. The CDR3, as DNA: TGTGCCAGCAGCTTAACACAGGGTGCTGGCTACACCTTC.

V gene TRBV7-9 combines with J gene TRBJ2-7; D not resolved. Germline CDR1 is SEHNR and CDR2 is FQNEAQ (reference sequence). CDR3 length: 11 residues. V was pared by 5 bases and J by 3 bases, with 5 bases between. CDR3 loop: CASSPLYEQYF. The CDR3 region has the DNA TGTGCCAGCAGCCCTCTCTACGAGCAGTACTTC.

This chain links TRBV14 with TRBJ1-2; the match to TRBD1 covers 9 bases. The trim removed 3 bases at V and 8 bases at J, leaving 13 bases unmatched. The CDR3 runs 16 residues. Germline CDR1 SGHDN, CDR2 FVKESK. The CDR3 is CASSQEPGQGILGYTF. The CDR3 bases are TGTGCCAGCAGCCAGGAACCGGGACAGGGAATTCTCGGCTACACCTTC.

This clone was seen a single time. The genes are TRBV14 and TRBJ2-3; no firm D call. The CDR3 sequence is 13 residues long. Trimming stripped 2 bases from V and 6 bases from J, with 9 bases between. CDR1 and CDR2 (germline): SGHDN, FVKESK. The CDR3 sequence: CASSQKNGDTQYF. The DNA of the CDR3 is TGTGCCAGCAGCCAAAAAAACGGGGATACGCAGTATTTT.

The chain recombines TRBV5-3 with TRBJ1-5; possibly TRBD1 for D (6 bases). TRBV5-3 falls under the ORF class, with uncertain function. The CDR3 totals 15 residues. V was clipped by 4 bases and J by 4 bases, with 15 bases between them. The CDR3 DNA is TGTGCCAGAAGCCAGTATAGACAGGTAAATCAGCCCCAGCATTTT. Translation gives CARSQYRQVNQPQHF.

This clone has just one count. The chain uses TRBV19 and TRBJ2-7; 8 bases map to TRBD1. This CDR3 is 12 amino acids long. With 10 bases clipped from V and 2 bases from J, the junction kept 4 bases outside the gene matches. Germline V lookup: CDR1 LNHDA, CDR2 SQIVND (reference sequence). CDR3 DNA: TGTGCCACACAGGGGGGCCCCTACGAGCAGTACGTC. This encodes CATQGGPYEQYV.

This CDR3 is CASSQALAGSLLDDEQFF. DNA for the CDR3: TGTGCCAGCAGCCAAGCTCTAGCGGGAAGTCTGTTGGACGATGAGCAGTTCTTC. J is TRBJ2-1 and V is TRBV14, with 9 bases aligning to TRBD2. In germline, CDR1 is SGHDN, CDR2 FVKESK. This CDR3 has 18 residues. V was pared by 1 base and J by 8 bases, with 15 bases of the junction left unmatched.

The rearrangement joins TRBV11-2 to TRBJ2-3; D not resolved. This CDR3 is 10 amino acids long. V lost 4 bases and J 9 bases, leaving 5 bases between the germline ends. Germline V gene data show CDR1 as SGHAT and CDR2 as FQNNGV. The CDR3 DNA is TGTGCCAGCAGCTCCCTGACGCAGTATTTT. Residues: CASSSLTQYF. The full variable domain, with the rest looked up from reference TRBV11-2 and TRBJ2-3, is EAGVAQSPRYKIIEKRQSVAFWCNPISGHATLYWYQQILGQGPKLLIQFQNNGVVDDSQLPKDRFSAERLKGVDSTLKIQPAKLEDSAVYLCASSSLTQYFGPGTRLTVL.

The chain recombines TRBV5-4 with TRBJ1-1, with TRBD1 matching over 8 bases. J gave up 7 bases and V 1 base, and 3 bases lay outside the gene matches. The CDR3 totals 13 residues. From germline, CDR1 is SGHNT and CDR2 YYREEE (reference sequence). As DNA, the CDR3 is TGTGCCAGCAGCTTGTGGACAGGGCGTGAAGCTTTCTTT. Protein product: CASSLWTGREAFF.

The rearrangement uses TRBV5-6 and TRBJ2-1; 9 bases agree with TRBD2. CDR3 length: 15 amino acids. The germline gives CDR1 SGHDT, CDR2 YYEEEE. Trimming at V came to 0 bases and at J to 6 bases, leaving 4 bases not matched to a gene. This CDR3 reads CASSLVSGSANEQFF. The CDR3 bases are TGTGCCAGCAGCTTGGTTAGCGGGAGCGCCAATGAGCAGTTCTTC.

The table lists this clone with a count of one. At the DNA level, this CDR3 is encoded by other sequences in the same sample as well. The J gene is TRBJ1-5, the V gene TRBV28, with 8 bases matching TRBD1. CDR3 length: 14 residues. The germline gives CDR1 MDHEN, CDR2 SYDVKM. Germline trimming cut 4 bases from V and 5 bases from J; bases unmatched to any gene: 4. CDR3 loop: CASSSGQGHQPQHF. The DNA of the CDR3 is TGTGCCAGCAGTTCCGGACAGGGCCATCAGCCCCAGCATTTT. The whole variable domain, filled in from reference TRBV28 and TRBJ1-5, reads DVKVTQSSRYLVKRTGEKVFLECVQDMDHENMFWYRQDPGLGLRLIYFSYDVKMKEKGDIPEGYSVSREKKERFSLILESASTNQTSMYLCASSSGQGHQPQHFGDGTRLSIL.

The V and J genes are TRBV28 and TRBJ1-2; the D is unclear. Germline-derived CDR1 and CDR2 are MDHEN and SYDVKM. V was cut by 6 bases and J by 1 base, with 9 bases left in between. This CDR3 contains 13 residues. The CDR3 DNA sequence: TGTGCCAGCAGGGTAGAGATTAACTATGGCTACACCTTC. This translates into CASRVEINYGYTF.